The clone carrying this T cell receptor (beta chain) was seen only once. Random hexamers served to reverse transcribe about 0.45 to 1 ug RNA. An immunoSEQ multiplex PCR generated amplified TCR beta CDR3 products spanning 54 Vbeta and 13 Jbeta. TCRdb re-derived calls from the immunoSEQ multiplex PCR reads in MiXCR, one entry per CDR3 protein. This repertoire shows roughly 150,000 distinct CDR3 sequences, 94% found once; its top ten account for around 0.21%. Sequencing of TCR beta was carried out in blood CD8+ and CD4+ T cells. The multiple sclerosis controls were treatment-naive patients affected by stable or active relapsing-remitting disease. TEMRA cells were FACS-enriched, while CD8+ and CD4+ T cells were negatively isolated. V was pared by 1 base and J by 2 bases, with 6 bases between. The CDR3 length is 12 residues. Per the germline V gene, CDR1 is SQVTM and CDR2 is ANQGSEA. This sample was taken from a study of CD8 T cells in Susac syndrome.

The rearrangement joins TRBV29-1 to TRBJ2-7, with D unclear. Sample: CD8+ T cells from PBMCs. This TCR came from a human donor with multiple sclerosis. CDR3 DNA: TGCAGCGTTGAAGCCCACCCCTACGAGCAGTACTTC. It translates to CSVEAHPYEQYF.